The 16 T cell receptor beta chains listed next were all sequenced from one sample in a study of blood T cells in healthy people across ages. A second PCR, run for about 7 to 11 cycles, used a sample-barcoded 5' primer plus a J-beta primer mix. A single record per CDR3 protein comes from TCRdb applying MiXCR to the 5' RACE reads. The sample lists about 680,000 distinct CDR3 sequences, about half occurring once. Sequencing was done on a sample of blood. The receptors shown here come from a woman in her fifties or sixties in good health.

This clonotype appeared a few times. The DNA for the CDR3 is TGCAGCGTTGAAGCGTTAGGCCGGGAGAACACCGGGGAGCTGTTTTTT. Amino acids: CSVEALGRENTGELFF. The chain has TRBV29-1 and TRBJ2-2, with a possible D match to TRBD2 (5 bases). CDR3 size: 16 residues. CDR1 is SQVTM, CDR2 ANQGSEA, per germline. The germline V and J ends were trimmed by 1 base and 1 base, with 13 bases remaining between them.

J is TRBJ2-1 and V is TRBV5-6, with D perhaps assigned TRBD1 or TRBD2 (6 bases each). Germline assignment: CDR1 SGHDT and CDR2 YYEEEE. V shed 1 base and J shed 4 bases, with 18 bases lying between them. This CDR3 comprises 17 residues. This CDR3 is CASSLTSISQGYNEQFF. The CDR3 coding sequence is TGTGCCAGCAGCTTGACTAGCATCTCCCAGGGGTACAATGAGCAGTTCTTC.

The genes are TRBV27 and TRBJ1-5; 9 bases are shared with TRBD1. The V and J ends lost 6 bases and 4 bases, in that order; junction bases with no gene match: 4. Germline-derived CDR1 and CDR2 are MNHEY and SMNVEV (reference sequence). This CDR3 spans 14 amino acids. The CDR3 sequence is CASRLDRGNQPQHF. In nucleotides, the CDR3 is TGTGCCAGCAGGCTCGACAGGGGGAATCAGCCCCAGCATTTT.

This clonotype has a handful of counts. The chain is built from TRBV4-1 and TRBJ1-2; D gene ambiguous. V was trimmed by 5 bases and J by 6 bases, leaving 16 bases between them. The CDR3 runs 14 residues. CDR1 is MGHRA and CDR2 is YSYEKL in the germline V gene. The CDR3 spells CASSFSLWQDGYTF. In nucleotides, the CDR3 is TGCGCCAGCAGCTTCTCCCTATGGCAGGATGGCTACACCTTC.

The chain couples TRBV28 to TRBJ1-2; 7 bases match TRBD1. Trimming at V came to 5 bases and at J to 3 bases, leaving 6 bases not matched to a gene. CDR1 is MDHEN and CDR2 is SYDVKM in the germline V gene. CDR3 length: 14 residues. CDR3 amino acids: CASSPGTDYYGYTF. The CDR3 DNA follows: TGTGCCAGCAGTCCCGGGACAGACTACTATGGCTACACCTTC.

This clonotype was picked up one time. An end of the junction does not agree with germline; a read error may underlie this. The V gene is TRBV4-3, the J gene TRBJ2-7; D gene uncertain. The DNA end is a closer match to TRBJ2-4, so the J assignment may be wrong. The CDR3 contains 15 residues. CDR1 and CDR2 (germline): LGHNA, YSLEER. This CDR3 is CAGSQAPPGGDIQYF. In nucleotides, the CDR3 is TGCGCCGGCAGCCAAGCACCTCCGGGCGGAGACATTCAGTACTTC.

This clonotype occurred a few times. This chain links TRBV3-1 with TRBJ2-6; D remains unclear. Germline loops: CDR1 LGHDT, CDR2 YNNKEL (reference sequence). CDR3 length equals 15 residues. V was cut by 6 bases and J by 0 bases, with 9 bases left in between. CDR3 DNA: TGTGCCAGCAGGGAGTCCCGCTCTGGGGCCAACGTCCTGACTTTC. Translating it yields CASRESRSGANVLTF.

The chain carries TRBV11-2 and TRBJ2-3, with a possible D match to TRBD2 (6 bases). The germline V and J ends were trimmed by 10 bases and 0 bases, with 20 bases remaining between them. This CDR3 contains 16 residues. CDR1 is SGHAT, CDR2 FQNNGV, per germline. The CDR3 protein is CANRPPRAGSTDTQYF. As DNA, the CDR3 is TGTGCCAACAGGCCCCCCCGGGCGGGGAGCACAGATACGCAGTATTTT. The variable domain in full, with the rest retrieved from reference TRBV11-2 and TRBJ2-3, is EAGVAQSPRYKIIEKRQSVAFWCNPISGHATLYWYQQILGQGPKLLIQFQNNGVVDDSQLPKDRFSAERLKGVDSTLKIQPAKLEDSAVYLCANRPPRAGSTDTQYFGPGTRLTVL.

This sequence joins TRBV19 and TRBJ2-3, with D possibly being TRBD1 (5 bases). The CDR3 covers 14 residues. Trimming left V 7 bases short and J 0 bases short, with 11 bases between. Germline-derived CDR1 and CDR2 are LNHDA and SQIVND (reference sequence). The CDR3 region is CASTDRPSTDTQYF. The CDR3 DNA is TGTGCCAGTACCGACAGACCTAGCACAGATACGCAGTATTTT.

The chain's CDR3 is CSAEAFYYGYTF. In nucleotides, the CDR3 is TGCAGCGCTGAGGCCTTCTACTATGGCTACACCTTC. V is TRBV29-1 and J is TRBJ1-2, with no clear D. The germline CDR1 and CDR2 sequences are SQVTM and ANQGSEA. The CDR3 loop spans 12 amino acids. The germline V and J ends were trimmed by 7 bases and 3 bases, with 12 bases remaining between them.

The chain employs TRBV28 and TRBJ2-1; maybe TRBD2 (6 bases). CDR1 MDHEN and CDR2 SYDVKM come from the germline V gene. Trimming removed 11 bases from V and 5 bases from J, with 19 bases in between. The CDR3 has 14 residues. The CDR3 here is CAAAGSSGDNEQFF. Written as DNA, the CDR3 is TGTGCCGCGGCGGGGAGTAGTGGAGACAATGAGCAGTTCTTC.

CDR3 sequence: CASSSEHRGQETQYF. Here the CDR3 DNA reads TGTGCCAGCAGTTCGGAACACAGGGGGCAGGAGACCCAGTACTTC. This chain uses TRBV6-2 or TRBV6-3 with TRBJ2-5; 9 nucleotides match TRBD1. The CDR3 contains 15 residues. Germline CDR1 and CDR2: MNHEY and SVGEGT. Trimming took 4 bases from V and 5 from J; bases not matched to a gene: 8.

This clonotype was recorded many times. This chain's CDR3 is CASGGGSSYEQYF. CDR3 bases: TGTGCCAGTGGGGGCGGGAGCTCCTACGAGCAGTACTTC. The chain combines TRBV28 with TRBJ2-7; possibly TRBD2 for D (7 bases). V lost 9 bases and J lost 0, with 12 bases in between. Germline values: CDR1 MDHEN, CDR2 SYDVKM. The CDR3 covers 13 residues.

A few counts support this clonotype. The chain couples TRBV20-1 to TRBJ1-2; D ambiguous. The V gene's germline CDR1 is DFQATT and CDR2 SNEGSKA (reference sequence). This CDR3 comprises 13 residues. V was pared by 3 bases and J by 6 bases, with 14 bases between. The CDR3 loop reads CSARSRTLDGYTF. The CDR3 coding sequence is TGCAGTGCTAGGAGCAGGACTTTAGATGGCTACACCTTC.

This chain joins TRBV13 and TRBJ1-6, with 8 bases that match TRBD1. Germline assignment: CDR1 PRHDT and CDR2 FYEKMQ (reference sequence). With V trimmed by 6 bases and J by 5 bases, 9 bases remained unmatched. The CDR3 has 16 residues. The CDR3 sequence: CASRFAPTGDNSPLHF. CDR3 DNA sequence: TGTGCCAGCAGATTCGCCCCGACAGGGGATAATTCACCCCTCCACTTT.

The V call is TRBV7-2, the J call TRBJ2-7; 10 bases map to TRBD1. This CDR3 has 12 residues. V was pared by 5 bases and J by 7 bases, with 2 bases of the junction left unmatched. The germline V gene has CDR1 SGHTA and CDR2 FQGNSA. The CDR3 nucleotides are TGTGCCAGCAGCCAGGGACAGGGGGAGCAGTACTTC. This encodes CASSQGQGEQYF.